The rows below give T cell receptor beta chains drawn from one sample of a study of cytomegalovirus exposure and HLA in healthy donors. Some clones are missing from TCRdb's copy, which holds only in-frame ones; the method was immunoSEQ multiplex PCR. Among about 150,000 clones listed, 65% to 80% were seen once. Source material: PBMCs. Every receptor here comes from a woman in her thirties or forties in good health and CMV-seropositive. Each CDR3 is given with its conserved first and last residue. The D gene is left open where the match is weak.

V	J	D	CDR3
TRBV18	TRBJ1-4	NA	CASSPARTNEKLFF
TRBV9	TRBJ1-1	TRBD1	CASSRDSTNTEAFF
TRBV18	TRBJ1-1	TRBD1	CASSRTGVSEAFF
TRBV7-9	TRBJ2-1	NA	CSSSSRAVEQFF
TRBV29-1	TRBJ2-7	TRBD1	CSAKQGTGYEQYF
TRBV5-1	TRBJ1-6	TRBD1	CASSLASLGTGTADSPLHF
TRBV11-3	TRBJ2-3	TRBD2	CASSFSSGGASTDTQYF
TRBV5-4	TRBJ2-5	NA	CASSPGILVGTQYF
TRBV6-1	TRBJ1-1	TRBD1	CASTDRGKSPRARF
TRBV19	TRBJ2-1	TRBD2	CASRSRRGGYNEQFF
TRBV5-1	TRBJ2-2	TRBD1	CASSLGQGNTGELFF
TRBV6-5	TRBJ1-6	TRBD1	CASRGTRGRSSPLHF
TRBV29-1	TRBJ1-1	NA	CIRVDSSTFF
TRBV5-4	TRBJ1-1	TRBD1	CASSAAGGRSTEAFF
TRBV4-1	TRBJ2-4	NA	CASSQGAAVLAKNIQYF
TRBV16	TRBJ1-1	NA	CASRQYFNTEAFF
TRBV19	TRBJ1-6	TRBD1	CASSFRTGKNSPLHF
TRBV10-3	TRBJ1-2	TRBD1	CAISEPGQGATYGYTF
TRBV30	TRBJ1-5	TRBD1	CAWSGGQGNQPQHF
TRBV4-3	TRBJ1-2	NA	CASSQVGSSISGYTF
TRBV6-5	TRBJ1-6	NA	CASSSARGLFNSPLHF
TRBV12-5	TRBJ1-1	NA	CASGLGAGGTEAFF